A single sample is the source of the 15 T cell receptor beta chains below, sequenced in a study of blood T cells in healthy people across ages. The authors ran a second PCR of about 7 to 11 cycles using a sample-barcoded 5' primer and a J-beta primer mix. TCRdb re-called the 5' RACE reads through MiXCR, storing one row per CDR3 protein. The sample holds around 780,000 distinct CDR3 sequences, 45% to 70% seen once. Material: blood. These receptor sequences come from a man aged 40-49 years in good health.

The chain uses TRBV20-1 and TRBJ1-5, with 12 bases matching TRBD1. Germline CDR1 and CDR2: DFQATT and SNEGSKA (reference sequence). CDR3 length: 14 amino acids. Trimming took 5 bases from V and 5 from J; bases not matched to a gene: 4. The CDR3 region has the DNA TGCAGTGCTGGGACAGGGGGCGCGGATCAGCCCCAGCATTTT. It codes for CSAGTGGADQPQHF.

This clonotype was seen once. A read error may account for a junction end that differs from germline. The CDR3 reads CASGLGLAGGSSYNEQFF. The CDR3 DNA sequence: TGTGCCAGCGGCTTAGGACTAGCGGGAGGGAGCTCCTACAATGAGCAGTTCTTC. V is TRBV7-2 and J is TRBJ2-1, with 15 bases matching TRBD2. The CDR3 totals 18 residues. In germline, CDR1 is SGHTA, CDR2 FQGNSA. Variable domain in full (rest from reference TRBV7-2 and TRBJ2-1): GAGVSQSPSNKVTEKGKDVELRCDPISGHTALYWYRQSLGQGLEFLIYFQGNSAPDKSGLPSDRFSAERTGGSVSTLTIQRTQQEDSAVYLCASGLGLAGGSSYNEQFFGPGTRLTVL.

The J gene is TRBJ2-4, the V gene TRBV7-8, with D perhaps TRBD2 (6 bases). Germline V gene lookup returns CDR1 SGHVS and CDR2 FQNEAQ. The CDR3 runs to 15 residues. V lost 3 bases and J lost 0, with 9 bases in between. The CDR3 is CASSFTAGAKNIQYF. The CDR3 bases are TGTGCCAGCAGCTTTACAGCGGGAGCCAAAAACATTCAGTACTTC.

This chain joins TRBV3-1 and TRBJ1-3; no definite D call. Germline loops: CDR1 LGHDT, CDR2 YNNKEL (reference sequence). Trimming took 3 bases from V and 4 from J, leaving 13 bases between them. This CDR3 has 15 residues. In DNA form, the CDR3 reads TGTGCCAGCAGCCAGGTTCGGGCGAGGGGAAACACCATATATTTT. Protein: CASSQVRARGNTIYF.

This chain joins TRBV12-3 or TRBV12-4 and TRBJ2-6; 12 nucleotides match TRBD2. This CDR3 contains 18 residues. After removal of 3 bases from V and 0 bases from J, the junction contained 3 bases not matched to a gene. CDR3 sequence reads: CASSFLAGGNSGANVLTF. In nucleotides, the CDR3 is TGTGCCAGCAGTTTCCTAGCGGGAGGGAACTCTGGGGCCAACGTCCTGACTTTC.

The chain couples TRBV10-3 to TRBJ2-3, with D possibly TRBD1 on 5 matching bases. Germline values: CDR1 ENHRY, CDR2 SYGVKD. Trimming took off 3 bases at V and 3 bases at J, with 13 bases between the two ends. This CDR3 spans 15 amino acids. CDR3 nucleotide sequence: TGTGCCATCAGTGAAAGGGGATCTGGAACAGATACGCAGTATTTT. Its translation is CAISERGSGTDTQYF.

This clonotype came up a few times. The chain links TRBV10-3 to TRBJ1-2; no firm D call. Germline lookup yields CDR1 ENHRY and CDR2 SYGVKD. The V end was cut by 7 bases, the J end by 2 bases, with 14 bases between. The CDR3 runs to 14 residues. Here the CDR3 DNA reads TGTGCCATCACCCCCAGGTGGCTGAACTATGGCTACACCTTC. Translating it yields CAITPRWLNYGYTF.

This clonotype appeared a few times. The V gene is TRBV7-2, the J gene TRBJ2-5; perhaps TRBD2 as D (5 bases). V shed 1 base and J shed 4 bases, with 19 bases lying between them. CDR3 size: 17 residues. CDR1 SGHTA and CDR2 FQGNSA come from the germline V gene. CDR3 sequence reads: CASSLVAWGVFAETQYF. DNA of the CDR3: TGTGCCAGCAGCTTAGTCGCTTGGGGAGTGTTTGCAGAGACCCAGTACTTC.

This clonotype was observed a handful of times. The chain is built from TRBV28 and TRBJ1-5; perhaps TRBD1 as D (5 bases). Germline V gene lookup returns CDR1 MDHEN and CDR2 SYDVKM. The CDR3 extends over 14 amino acids. With 4 bases removed from V and 3 bases from J, the gap between germline ends came to 10 bases. Here the CDR3 reads CASSSGGNNQPQHF. The CDR3 coding sequence is TGTGCCAGCAGTTCGGGGGGGAACAATCAGCCCCAGCATTTT.

The chain has TRBV19 and TRBJ1-2; D unresolved. The CDR3 runs to 14 residues. Germline lookup yields CDR1 LNHDA and CDR2 SQIVND (reference sequence). V lost 1 base and J 4 bases, leaving 10 bases between the germline ends. CDR3 bases: TGTGCCAGTAGTATAGTATCGGCAAGCTATGGCTACACCTTC. This translates into CASSIVSASYGYTF.

The chain recombines TRBV7-2 with TRBJ2-3; D is ambiguous. This CDR3 has 18 residues. Trimming took off 2 bases at V and 0 bases at J, with 18 bases between the two ends. The germline gives CDR1 SGHTA, CDR2 FQGNSA. The CDR3 region is CASSLRHLGRTSTDTQYF. The CDR3 nucleotides read TGTGCCAGCAGCTTACGTCACCTAGGGCGGACCAGCACAGATACGCAGTATTTT.

The V and J genes are TRBV7-9 and TRBJ2-1; 7 bases align to TRBD2. CDR3 size: 15 residues. CDR1 SEHNR and CDR2 FQNEAQ come from the germline V gene (reference sequence). Trimming at V came to 5 bases and at J to 2 bases, leaving 6 bases not matched to a gene. Here the CDR3 DNA reads TGTGCCAGCAGCCGGGAGGCGGGCCCCTACAATGAGCAGTTCTTC. It encodes CASSREAGPYNEQFF.

This clonotype was observed a handful of times. The chain carries TRBV5-1 and TRBJ2-1; 11 nucleotides line up with TRBD2. The CDR3 has 14 amino acids. V lost 2 bases to trimming and J lost 12 bases; unmatched junction nucleotides: 7. The germline V gene encodes CDR1 SGHRS and CDR2 YFSETQ. For the CDR3, the DNA is TGCGCCAGCAGCTTACCGGGACTAGCGGCGTCGCAGTTCTTC. Translated: CASSLPGLAASQFF.

The V and J genes are TRBV5-1 and TRBJ1-1; D is undetermined. Germline CDR1 is SGHRS and CDR2 is YFSETQ. V was cut by 1 base and J by 1 base, with 11 bases left in between. The CDR3 sequence is 15 residues long. The CDR3 protein is CASSLIGTANTEAFF. Here the CDR3 DNA reads TGCGCCAGCAGCTTGATTGGAACAGCGAACACTGAAGCTTTCTTT.

The gene calls are TRBV6-5 and TRBJ1-6; D uncertain. The V gene's germline CDR1 is MNHEY and CDR2 SVGAGI. This CDR3 comprises 16 residues. V lost 2 bases, J lost 7 bases, and 15 bases lay in between. The CDR3 region has the DNA TGTGCCAGCAGTTACGAACCGAGGGTTGACAATTCACCCCTCCACTTT. Protein sequence: CASSYEPRVDNSPLHF.